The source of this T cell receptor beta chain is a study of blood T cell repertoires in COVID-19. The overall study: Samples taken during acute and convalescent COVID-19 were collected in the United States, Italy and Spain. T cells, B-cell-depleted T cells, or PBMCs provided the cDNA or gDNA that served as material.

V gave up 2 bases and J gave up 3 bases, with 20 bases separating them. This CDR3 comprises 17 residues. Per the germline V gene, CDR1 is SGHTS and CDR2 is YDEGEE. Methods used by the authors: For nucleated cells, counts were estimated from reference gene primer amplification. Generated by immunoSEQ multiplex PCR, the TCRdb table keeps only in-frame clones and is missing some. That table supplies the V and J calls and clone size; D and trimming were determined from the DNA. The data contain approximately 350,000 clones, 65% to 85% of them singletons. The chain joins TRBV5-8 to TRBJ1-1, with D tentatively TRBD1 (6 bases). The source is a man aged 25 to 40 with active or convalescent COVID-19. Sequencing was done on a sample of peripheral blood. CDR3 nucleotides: TGTGCCAGCAGCTTAGTTGGGGGGGGCTGGGTAGACACTGAAGCTTTCTTT. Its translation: CASSLVGGGWVDTEAFF.